The clone carrying this TCR beta chain was detected ten times or more. The data belong to a study of T cells in Graves' hyperthyroidism and ophthalmopathy. There were TCR beta CDR3 regions amplified from RNA transcripts. HTBI primers were employed in a first-round RT-PCR of the TCR CDR3. TCRdb reprocessed the multiplex PCR reads with MiXCR, giving one entry per CDR3 protein. The sample has about 480,000 distinct CDR3 sequences; about 15% are singletons. Graves' hyperthyroidism qualified as stable when ophthalmopathy did not progress within 18 months. In patients aged 18 to 65, hyperthyroidism was newly diagnosed, with duration under 2 months. Any patient presenting with uncontrolled infection, other autoimmune disease, pregnancy or lactation was left out. On the basis of clinical symptoms, serum thyroxine and TRAb, thyroid ultrasound and orbital computed tomography, diagnoses were made. The V end lost 0 bases, the J end lost 0 bases, and 9 bases lay between the germline ends. Looked up from germline, CDR1 is SGHDN and CDR2 is FVKESK. This CDR3 comprises 17 residues.

This clonotype was sampled from a woman under 30 with Graves' hyperthyroidism. The sequenced sample was blood. The chain carries TRBV14 and TRBJ1-6; the D is unclear. The CDR3: CASSQEGRSSYNSPLHF. In nucleotides, the CDR3 is TGTGCCAGCAGCCAAGAAGGACGTTCCTCCTATAATTCACCCCTCCACTTT.